This paragraph covers one T cell receptor beta chain sequence. The sample belongs to a study of T cell changes during pregnancy in multiple sclerosis. Method: immunoSEQ multiplex PCR; TCRdb's copy keeps in-frame clones and lacks some. The sample contains roughly 83,000 clones, roughly nine tenths of which appear only once. The CDR3 spans 13 residues. The sample in question was PBMCs, obtained in the first trimester of pregnancy. The sequence was obtained from a female donor in good health, serving as a control in a pregnancy study. Some clones in this sample may be carry-over from other donors' samples. The V call is TRBV21-1, the J call TRBJ1-6. TRBV21-1 is a known pseudogene. The CDR3 DNA reads TGTGCCAGCAGCAACGGGTATAATTCACCCCTCCACTTT. Its protein product is CASSNGYNSPLHF.